A single sample is the source of the 15 T cell receptor beta chains below, sequenced in a study of CXCR3-negative and CXCR3-positive naive CD8 T cells. All TRB cDNA libraries came from 5' RACE performed with UMI labels. Reanalyzing the 5' RACE reads, TCRdb keeps one entry per CDR3 protein, without DNA. The sample has fewer than 50,000 distinct CDR3 sequences; the top ten hold roughly 1.5%. The sequenced sample consisted of naive CXCR3- CD8+ T cells from blood. Subset here: CD45RO-CCR7+CD27+CD95- naive CD8+ T cells lacking CXCR3 (TNR3-). The receptors derive from a human donor in good health. Some clones in this sample may be carry-over from other donors' samples.

This chain joins TRBV6-4 and TRBJ2-3; there is no DNA to check the TCRdb D call of TRBD1. The CDR3 consists of 14 residues. CDR1 MRHNA and CDR2 SNTAGT come from the germline V gene. The CDR3 spells CASSVDSYTDTQYF.

The chain employs TRBV30 and TRBJ2-3. Looked up from germline, CDR1 is GTSNPN and CDR2 is SVGIG (reference sequence). The CDR3 runs to 13 residues. The CDR3 sequence is CAWSAASTDTQYF.

The CDR3 spells CSVSDGTSYNEQFF. The chain couples TRBV29-1 to TRBJ2-1. Germline V gene data show CDR1 as SQVTM and CDR2 as ANQGSEA. The CDR3 covers 14 residues.

This chain uses TRBV20-1 with TRBJ1-2; TCRdb proposes TRBD1, but this gene call is untestable without DNA. This CDR3 has 14 amino acids. The V gene's germline CDR1 is DFQATT and CDR2 SNEGSKA (reference sequence). Here the CDR3 reads CSAEYRDSNYGYTF.

V usage is TRBV27 and J usage is TRBJ2-7; with no DNA, the TCRdb D assignment of TRBD1 cannot be verified. CDR3 size: 15 residues. CDR1 is MNHEY and CDR2 is SMNVEV in the germline V gene (reference sequence). CDR3 protein: CASSLGADYYYEQYF.

The chain recombines TRBV28 with TRBJ2-7; there is no DNA to check the TCRdb D call of TRBD1. This CDR3 region has 15 residues. Germline V gene lookup returns CDR1 MDHEN and CDR2 SYDVKM. The CDR3 region is CASSLSQGAVYEQYF.

The chain combines TRBV29-1 with TRBJ2-2; TCRdb's D call of TRBD1 is untestable without DNA. Germline loops: CDR1 SQVTM, CDR2 ANQGSEA. The CDR3 has 13 residues. CDR3 in amino acids: CSVATGHTGELFF.

The chain joins TRBV6-5 to TRBJ2-2; the TCRdb call, TRBD1, lacks DNA for checking. CDR1 is MNHEY and CDR2 is SVGAGI in the germline V gene. The CDR3 contains 18 residues. CDR3 protein: CASRERFAGTGETGELFF.

V is TRBV4-3 and J is TRBJ1-4. The CDR3 is made up of 14 amino acids. Germline V gives CDR1 LGHNA, CDR2 YSLEER. CDR3 amino acids: CASSQEKLNEKLFF.

The genes are TRBV12-3 or TRBV12-4 and TRBJ2-1; TCRdb returns TRBD2, unconfirmable since there is no DNA. The CDR3 totals 14 residues. CDR3 residues: CASSSIGRLNEQFF.

The CDR3: CASTISYQDSTREHYF. The chain carries TRBV2 and TRBJ2-7; TCRdb returns TRBD1, unconfirmable since there is no DNA. CDR1 and CDR2 from the germline V gene are SNHLY and FYNNEI. This CDR3 is 16 amino acids long.

This clonotype shows up as medium-sized (0.01 to 0.1%) by frequency. This chain uses TRBV6-2 or TRBV6-3 with TRBJ2-1; the D call from TCRdb, TRBD1, cannot be confirmed without DNA. Looked up from germline, CDR1 is MNHEY and CDR2 is SVGEGT. The CDR3 extends over 13 amino acids. The chain's CDR3 is CASSQGGNNEQFF.

The chain carries TRBV9 and TRBJ2-2; checking the TCRdb D call of TRBD2 is not possible without DNA. Germline V lookup: CDR1 SGDLS, CDR2 YYNGEE. The CDR3 runs 14 residues. The CDR3 spells CASSVGGVGGELFF.

Frequency places this clonotype as medium-sized. J is TRBJ1-5 and V is TRBV4-3; no DNA is available, so the TRBD1 call from TCRdb remains unchecked. The germline V gene encodes CDR1 LGHNA and CDR2 YSLEER. The CDR3 runs to 16 residues. Here the CDR3 reads CASSQEWGLGNQPQHF.

This chain joins TRBV14 and TRBJ2-1; TCRdb indicates TRBD1, and absent DNA this call remains unverified. Germline V gene lookup returns CDR1 SGHDN and CDR2 FVKESK. This CDR3 has 12 residues. CDR3 loop: CASSPPGGEQFF.